A single sample gave rise to the 23 T cell receptor beta chains below, sequenced in a study of blood T cell repertoires in COVID-19. Repertoires were generated with immunoSEQ multiplex PCR, while TCRdb's copy carries only in-frame clones and drops some. The data contain 97,000 or so clones, around 84% of them singletons. Sample: peripheral blood. All receptors come from a man aged 50-60 years with active or convalescent COVID-19.

This chain connects TRBV27 to TRBJ1-5; D is perhaps TRBD1 (6 bases). The CDR3 is 12 residues long. V was trimmed by 5 bases and J by 6 bases, leaving 8 bases between them. CDR1 and CDR2 from the germline V gene are MNHEY and SMNVEV (reference sequence). Here the CDR3 reads CASSTGTQPQHF. DNA of the CDR3: TGTGCCAGCAGTACAGGGACTCAGCCCCAGCATTTT.

The V gene is TRBV29-1, the J gene TRBJ2-3, with 7 bases aligning to TRBD1. The V gene end was trimmed by 6 bases and the J gene end by 10 bases; junction bases not matched to a gene: 16. There are 14 residues in the CDR3. In germline, CDR1 is SQVTM, CDR2 ANQGSEA. The CDR3 region is CSVLPGQSRDPQYF. In nucleotides, the CDR3 is TGCAGCGTCTTGCCGGGACAGTCTAGGGATCCGCAGTATTTT.

Here the CDR3 DNA reads TGTGCCAGCAGTGCGTCCAGGGGGCATGGGACTGAAGCTTTCTTT. Its protein is CASSASRGHGTEAFF. The chain recombines TRBV28 with TRBJ1-1, with 8 bases that match TRBD1. The CDR3 runs 15 residues. V lost 5 bases and J lost 5; bases outside the gene matches: 10. The germline gives CDR1 MDHEN, CDR2 SYDVKM.

The V gene is TRBV10-2, the J gene TRBJ1-5; weak D call: TRBD1 (5 bases). In germline, CDR1 is WSHSY, CDR2 SAAADI. CDR3 length: 14 amino acids. The V gene lost 8 bases and the J gene lost 0 bases, with 11 bases spanning the gap. As DNA, the CDR3 is TGCGCCAGCCGTCAGGGAAATAGCAATCAGCCCCAGCATTTT. Translation: CASRQGNSNQPQHF.

This chain joins TRBV3-1 (or the pseudogene TRBV3-2) and TRBJ1-5, with 12 nucleotides matching TRBD1. The CDR3 is 17 amino acids. The V segment lost 1 base and the J segment 4 bases; nucleotides outside the gene matches: 5. Germline V gene lookup returns CDR1 LGHDT and CDR2 YNNKEL (reference sequence). The CDR3 loop reads CASSQGGQGAENQPQHF. DNA for the CDR3: TGTGCCAGCAGCCAAGGGGGACAGGGGGCGGAAAATCAGCCCCAGCATTTT.

The chain is built from TRBV6-5 and TRBJ2-7; tentative D call: TRBD1 (6 bases). CDR3 length: 12 residues. V was cut by 6 bases and J by 0 bases, with 6 bases left in between. Germline assignment: CDR1 MNHEY and CDR2 SVGAGI. For the CDR3, the DNA is TGTGCCAGCAGGGACAGCTCCTACGAGCAGTACTTC. Its protein product is CASRDSSYEQYF.

This clone has only one observation. The rearrangement links TRBV10-3 to TRBJ2-5, with TRBD2 matching 8 bases. The CDR3 is 14 residues long. Germline CDR1 and CDR2: ENHRY and SYGVKD. The V and J ends lost 4 bases and 1 base, in that order; junction bases with no gene match: 2. CDR3 nucleotide sequence: TGTGCCATCAGTGCGGCGGGGGGCCAAGAGACCCAGTACTTC. It yields the protein CAISAAGGQETQYF.

This clone has only a few counts. J is TRBJ1-4 and V is TRBV4-3; 7 nucleotides align to TRBD1. Germline CDR1 reads LGHNA; CDR2 reads YSLEER. The CDR3 length is 15 residues. J lost 7 bases, V lost 1 base, and 6 bases had no gene match. CDR3 in amino acids: CASSQGQGLGEKLFF. The CDR3, as DNA: TGCGCCAGCAGCCAAGGACAGGGCTTAGGTGAAAAACTGTTTTTT.

The chain links TRBV30 to TRBJ2-7, with 8 positions matching TRBD1. CDR1 GTSNPN and CDR2 SVGIG come from the germline V gene (reference sequence). The CDR3 is made up of 13 amino acids. Trimming at V came to 1 base and at J to 5 bases, leaving 4 bases not matched to a gene. The CDR3 here is CAWSGEQGDEQYF. DNA of the CDR3: TGTGCCTGGAGTGGGGAACAGGGGGACGAGCAGTACTTC.

The rearrangement joins TRBV3-1 (or the pseudogene TRBV3-2) to TRBJ2-1; 13 positions agree with TRBD2. The CDR3 totals 15 residues. Looked up from germline, CDR1 is LGHDT and CDR2 is YNNKEL (reference sequence). The J segment lost 4 bases and the V segment lost 4 bases, leaving 1 base of the junction unmatched. The CDR3 DNA reads as TGTGCCAGCAGCCCGACTAGCGGGGGGTACAATGAGCAGTTCTTC. Translating gives CASSPTSGGYNEQFF.

The CDR3 spells CAWSVPGNQPQHF. The CDR3 region has the DNA TGTGCCTGGAGTGTACCGGGAAATCAGCCCCAGCATTTT. The chain employs TRBV30 and TRBJ1-5; unclear D gene. Per germline, CDR1 GTSNPN and CDR2 SVGIG (reference sequence). CDR3 length: 13 residues. V was pared by 0 bases and J by 4 bases, with 7 bases between.

Here the CDR3 DNA reads TGTGCCATCAGTGAGTCGACAGGGAAGTACCAAGAGACCCAGTACTTC. Its translation is CAISESTGKYQETQYF. The rearrangement joins TRBV10-3 to TRBJ2-5; 7 positions agree with TRBD1. Germline lookup yields CDR1 ENHRY and CDR2 SYGVKD. This CDR3 is built from 16 residues. V was clipped by 0 bases and J by 0 bases; unmatched bases: 4.

V usage is TRBV7-2 and J usage is TRBJ1-1, with 8 nucleotides matching TRBD1. The CDR3 loop spans 14 amino acids. With V trimmed by 5 bases and J by 3 bases, 5 bases remained unmatched. CDR1 is SGHTA and CDR2 is FQGNSA in the germline V gene. Here the CDR3 reads CASSHGQGDTEAFF. In DNA form, the CDR3 reads TGTGCCAGCAGCCACGGACAGGGAGACACTGAAGCTTTCTTT.

This clone was seen just once. The CDR3 reads CASSELGQGDEKLFF. The CDR3 coding sequence is TGTGCCAGCAGTGAATTGGGACAGGGGGATGAAAAACTGTTTTTT. The chain employs TRBV25-1 and TRBJ1-4; 11 bases align to TRBD1. The germline V gene has CDR1 MGHDK and CDR2 SYGVNS. V gave up 1 base and J gave up 6 bases; unmatched junction bases: 1. The CDR3 totals 15 residues.

The chain is built from TRBV9 and TRBJ2-5; D is possibly TRBD1 (6 bases). Deletions cut 4 bases from V and 2 bases from J, with 9 bases between. The CDR3 loop spans 13 amino acids. The germline V gene has CDR1 SGDLS and CDR2 YYNGEE. CDR3 DNA: TGTGCCAGCAGCCAAGGACAGCAAGAGACCCAGTACTTC. As protein: CASSQGQQETQYF.

With regard to this clone: The same CDR3 can be traced to other DNA sequences in this sample. The V call is TRBV18, the J call TRBJ1-2, with TRBD1 matching 11 bases. Per the germline V gene, CDR1 is KGHSH and CDR2 is LQKENI. The CDR3 contains 14 residues. J gave up 8 bases and V 3 bases, and 5 bases lay outside the gene matches. CDR3 DNA: TGTGCCAGCTCACCCGGACAGGGGGCGGAAGGCTACACCTTC. This encodes CASSPGQGAEGYTF.

J is TRBJ2-5 and V is TRBV11-2; D perhaps matches TRBD1 (6 bases). The CDR3 sequence is 14 residues long. Per the germline V gene, CDR1 is SGHAT and CDR2 is FQNNGV. V was clipped by 3 bases and J by 2 bases, with 10 bases between them. The CDR3 loop reads CASSFLTGQETQYF. CDR3 bases: TGTGCCAGCAGCTTCTTGACAGGACAAGAGACCCAGTACTTC. Full variable domain (missing parts from reference TRBV11-2 and TRBJ2-5): EAGVAQSPRYKIIEKRQSVAFWCNPISGHATLYWYQQILGQGPKLLIQFQNNGVVDDSQLPKDRFSAERLKGVDSTLKIQPAKLEDSAVYLCASSFLTGQETQYFGPGTRLLVL.

This clone was recorded once. Other nucleotide sequences in the sample specify the same CDR3. The chain joins TRBV28 to TRBJ1-1, with D possibly matching TRBD1 (5 bases). Trimming took off 8 bases at V and 0 bases at J, with 13 bases between the two ends. Germline-derived CDR1 and CDR2 are MDHEN and SYDVKM. The CDR3 has 14 residues. The CDR3: CASSLGGLNTEAFF. The CDR3 bases are TGTGCCAGCTCCCTCGGGGGACTGAACACTGAAGCTTTCTTT.

The chain has TRBV6-5 and TRBJ1-6; D might be TRBD1 (6 bases). The CDR3 has 14 amino acids. CDR1 and CDR2 from the germline V gene are MNHEY and SVGAGI. V lost 7 bases and J 8 bases, leaving 15 bases between the germline ends. The CDR3 is CASITDRIYSPLHF. The DNA for the CDR3 is TGTGCCAGCATCACCGACAGGATCTATTCACCCCTCCACTTT.

This chain links TRBV3-1 (or the pseudogene TRBV3-2) with TRBJ2-5; D not certain. Trimming cost V 6 bases and J 5 bases, with 7 bases left between them. Germline CDR1 and CDR2: LGHDT and YNNKEL (reference sequence). The CDR3 runs to 11 residues. The DNA of the CDR3 is TGTGCCAGCAGAAACTCGGAGACCCAGTACTTC. Its protein product is CASRNSETQYF.

Only a few counts were recorded for this clone. The chain carries TRBV5-1 and TRBJ1-4; 9 positions match TRBD1. Losses at the gene ends were 2 bases for V and 0 bases for J; bases not matched to a gene: 2. Germline CDR1 is SGHRS and CDR2 is YFSETQ. The CDR3 has 16 residues. This chain's CDR3 is CASSLQGAATNEKLFF. CDR3 DNA: TGCGCCAGCAGCTTACAGGGGGCCGCAACTAATGAAAAACTGTTTTTT.

CDR3 residues: CATGLLNTGELFF. The CDR3 nucleotides read TGTGCCACCGGACTGCTAAACACCGGGGAGCTGTTTTTT. The chain joins TRBV11-2 to TRBJ2-2, with D perhaps matching TRBD2 (5 bases). This CDR3 has 13 residues. Trimming removed 10 bases from V and 2 bases from J, with 11 bases in between. Germline loops: CDR1 SGHAT, CDR2 FQNNGV.

V and J are TRBV5-1 and TRBJ2-1; 9 bases are shared with TRBD2. Germline values: CDR1 SGHRS, CDR2 YFSETQ. V dropped 5 bases and J dropped 1; count of bases not matched to a gene: 4. This CDR3 is 15 amino acids long. This chain's CDR3 is CASRESGGSYNEQFF. DNA for the CDR3: TGCGCCAGCAGGGAAAGCGGGGGGTCCTACAATGAGCAGTTCTTC.